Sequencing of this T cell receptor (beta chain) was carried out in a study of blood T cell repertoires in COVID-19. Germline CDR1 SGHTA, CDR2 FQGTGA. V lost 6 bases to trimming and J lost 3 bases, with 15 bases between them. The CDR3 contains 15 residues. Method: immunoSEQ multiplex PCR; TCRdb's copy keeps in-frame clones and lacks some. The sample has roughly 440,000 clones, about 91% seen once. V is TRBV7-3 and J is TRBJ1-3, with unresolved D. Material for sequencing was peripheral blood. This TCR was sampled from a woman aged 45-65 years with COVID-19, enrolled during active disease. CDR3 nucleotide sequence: TGTGCCAGCAGACATGGTAAGAATTTTGGAAACACCATATATTTT. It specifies CASRHGKNFGNTIYF.